A selection of T cell receptor beta chains follows, all from one sample in a study of blood T cells in healthy people across ages. One entry per CDR3 protein, called by TCRdb with MiXCR from the 5' RACE reads. The sample yields some 730,000 distinct CDR3 sequences, 20% to 25% seen once. Sequenced material: blood. The receptors stem from a man aged 70 or older in good health. Both conserved end residues are part of each CDR3. D genes are given only for firm matches. Expanded clones get a size class; other rows say once, few or many, or leave the size out.

D gene: .; V gene: TRBV2; clone size: few; J gene: TRBJ2-7; CDR3 DNA: TGTGCCAGCAGTGAAGCGCTTCTGATGGGGGGCCTTCAGTCAGAGCAGTACTTC; CDR3 protein: CASSEALLMGGLQSEQYF
D gene: .; V gene: TRBV7-9; clone size: few; J gene: TRBJ1-5; CDR3 DNA: TGTGCCAGCAGCTTAGCGCGTCGAGGAACAGGGCGAGGGGAGCCCCAGCATTTT; CDR3 protein: CASSLARRGTGRGEPQHF
D gene: .; V gene: TRBV10-3; clone size: few; J gene: TRBJ1-1; CDR3 DNA: TGTGCCATCAGTGAGTCGAGGCAAAGCACTGAAGCTTTCTTT; CDR3 protein: CAISESRQSTEAFF
D gene: .; V gene: TRBV20-1; clone size: few; J gene: TRBJ1-1; CDR3 DNA: TGCAGTGCTAGTTCGTGGAGGTCGGTGAACACTGAAGCTTTCTTT; CDR3 protein: CSASSWRSVNTEAFF
D gene: TRBD1; V gene: TRBV14; clone size: .; J gene: TRBJ2-1; CDR3 DNA: TGTGCCAGCAGCCAGTTGGGGACAGGGCTCGATGAGCAGTTCTTC; CDR3 protein: CASSQLGTGLDEQFF
D gene: TRBD1; V gene: TRBV7-9; clone size: few; J gene: TRBJ1-2; CDR3 DNA: TGTGCCAGCAGCGTCGGGACAGGTCTTGAAAACTATGGCTACACCTTC; CDR3 protein: CASSVGTGLENYGYTF
D gene: TRBD1; V gene: TRBV3-1; clone size: .; J gene: TRBJ2-3; CDR3 DNA: TGTGCCAGCAGTCGACGGGACAGAGTGACAGATACGCAGTATTTT; CDR3 protein: CASSRRDRVTDTQYF
D gene: .; V gene: TRBV10-3; clone size: .; J gene: TRBJ1-4; CDR3 DNA: TGTGCCATCAGTGAGTCCCACGCAACTAATGAAAAACTGTTTTTT; CDR3 protein: CAISESHATNEKLFF
D gene: .; V gene: TRBV7-9; clone size: few; J gene: TRBJ2-7; CDR3 DNA: TGTGCCAGCAGCTTAGCTGGCCACGAGCAGTACTTC; CDR3 protein: CASSLAGHEQYF
D gene: .; V gene: TRBV29-1; clone size: .; J gene: TRBJ2-2; CDR3 DNA: TGCAGCGTTGGAGTGGCCACCGGGGAGCTGCTTTTT; CDR3 protein: CSVGVATGELLF
D gene: .; V gene: TRBV12-3/TRBV12-4; clone size: few; J gene: TRBJ1-4; CDR3 DNA: TGTGCCAGCAGCTGGGATGGGACACCATTCTCAACTAATGAAAAACTGTTTTTT; CDR3 protein: CASSWDGTPFSTNEKLFF
D gene: .; V gene: TRBV25-1; clone size: many; J gene: TRBJ1-2; CDR3 DNA: TGTGCCAGCAGTGCCTATGGGACGGGTGGCTACACCTTC; CDR3 protein: CASSAYGTGGYTF
D gene: TRBD2; V gene: TRBV5-1; clone size: .; J gene: TRBJ2-1; CDR3 DNA: TGCGCCAGCAGCTTGGTCTTAGCGGGAAGTGAGCAGTTCTTC; CDR3 protein: CASSLVLAGSEQFF
D gene: TRBD2; V gene: TRBV20-1; clone size: few; J gene: TRBJ2-3; CDR3 DNA: TGCAGTGCTAGAGGTCTAGCGGGGGGCCTCCACACAGATACGCAGTATTTT; CDR3 protein: CSARGLAGGLHTDTQYF
D gene: .; V gene: TRBV5-6; clone size: .; J gene: TRBJ1-1; CDR3 DNA: TGTGCCAGCAGCTTGGTACAGGGTTCCACTGAAGCTTTCTTT; CDR3 protein: CASSLVQGSTEAFF
D gene: .; V gene: TRBV12-3/TRBV12-4; clone size: .; J gene: TRBJ1-5; CDR3 DNA: TGTGCCAGCAGCCCACAGAATCAGCCCCAGCATTTT; CDR3 protein: CASSPQNQPQHF
D gene: .; V gene: TRBV3-1; clone size: .; J gene: TRBJ2-7; CDR3 DNA: TGTGCCAGCAGCCAAGCTCAAAGCGAGCAGTACTTC; CDR3 protein: CASSQAQSEQYF
D gene: TRBD2; V gene: TRBV7-9; clone size: .; J gene: TRBJ2-1; CDR3 DNA: TGTGCCAGCAGCCCATCCGGACTAGGAGGGTACAATGAGCAGTTCTTC; CDR3 protein: CASSPSGLGGYNEQFF
D gene: .; V gene: TRBV29-1; clone size: few; J gene: TRBJ2-5; CDR3 DNA: TGCAGCGTTGAAGGTGGGGGGACCCAGTACTTC; CDR3 protein: CSVEGGGTQYF
D gene: TRBD1; V gene: TRBV5-1; clone size: once; J gene: TRBJ1-4; CDR3 DNA: TGCGCCAGCAGCCAGGGACAGGCGTACGAAAAACTGTTTTTT; CDR3 protein: CASSQGQAYEKLFF
D gene: TRBD1; V gene: TRBV13; clone size: many; J gene: TRBJ1-1; CDR3 DNA: TGTGCCAGCAGCTCGATAATCGACAGGGCCGCCCCGAACACTGAAGCTTTCTTT; CDR3 protein: CASSSIIDRAAPNTEAFF
D gene: .; V gene: TRBV6-6; clone size: few; J gene: TRBJ2-1; CDR3 DNA: TGTGCCAGCAGTTACGGTCCGCGACAGCCAAACAATGAGCAGTTCTTC; CDR3 protein: CASSYGPRQPNNEQFF
D gene: .; V gene: TRBV29-1; clone size: many; J gene: TRBJ1-3; CDR3 DNA: TGCAGCGCCCGCTGGGGGGGCGGAAACACCATATATTTT; CDR3 protein: CSARWGGGNTIYF
D gene: TRBD1; V gene: TRBV10-3; clone size: .; J gene: TRBJ2-6; CDR3 DNA: TGTGCCACCTCGGGACAGAACTCTGGGGCCAACGTCCTGACTTTC; CDR3 protein: CATSGQNSGANVLTF
D gene: TRBD1; V gene: TRBV29-1; clone size: .; J gene: TRBJ1-2; CDR3 DNA: TGCAGCGCCGGGACAGGGGGTGCTGGCTACACCTTC; CDR3 protein: CSAGTGGAGYTF
D gene: .; V gene: TRBV6-5; clone size: few; J gene: TRBJ2-2; CDR3 DNA: TGTGCCAGCAACCCAACGGCGGTCGTCGGCGGGGAGCTGTTTTTT; CDR3 protein: CASNPTAVVGGELFF
D gene: TRBD1; V gene: TRBV19; clone size: many; J gene: TRBJ1-4; CDR3 DNA: TGTGCCAGTAGCCGGGACAGGTGGGAAAAACTGTTTTTT; CDR3 protein: CASSRDRWEKLFF
D gene: .; V gene: TRBV5-1; clone size: .; J gene: TRBJ2-7; CDR3 DNA: TGCGCCAGCAGCTTGGAAGGCAGGAGTAACGAGCAGTACTTC; CDR3 protein: CASSLEGRSNEQYF
D gene: .; V gene: TRBV14; clone size: .; J gene: TRBJ2-1; CDR3 DNA: TGTGCCAGCAGCCACGGAATAAAATCTGAGCAGTTCTTC; CDR3 protein: CASSHGIKSEQFF
D gene: TRBD2; V gene: TRBV12-3/TRBV12-4; clone size: few; J gene: TRBJ2-3; CDR3 DNA: TGTGCCACCTACCCCGTCCCGGGACTAGCGGGAGCAGATACGCAGTATTTT; CDR3 protein: CATYPVPGLAGADTQYF
D gene: .; V gene: TRBV12-3/TRBV12-4; clone size: .; J gene: TRBJ1-5; CDR3 DNA: TGTGCCAGCAGCCAAGGATATAGTCAGCCCCAGCATTTT; CDR3 protein: CASSQGYSQPQHF
D gene: .; V gene: TRBV12-3/TRBV12-4; clone size: .; J gene: TRBJ1-4; CDR3 DNA: TGTGCCAGCAGTTTTGGGCAGCCTGAAAAACTGTTTTTT; CDR3 protein: CASSFGQPEKLFF
D gene: .; V gene: TRBV12-3/TRBV12-4; clone size: .; J gene: TRBJ1-5; CDR3 DNA: TGTGCCAGCAGTTTCGATGAGGATCAGCCCCAGCATTTT; CDR3 protein: CASSFDEDQPQHF
D gene: .; V gene: TRBV3-2; clone size: many; J gene: TRBJ2-3; CDR3 DNA: TGTGCCAGCAGCCCGGGGGGAGTACCCGATACGCAGTATTTT; CDR3 protein: CASSPGGVPDTQYF
D gene: .; V gene: TRBV19; clone size: few; J gene: TRBJ2-1; CDR3 DNA: TGTGCCAGTAGTACCACGACTATCTCCTTAGGCGATGAGCAGTTCTTC; CDR3 protein: CASSTTTISLGDEQFF
D gene: TRBD2; V gene: TRBV30; clone size: .; J gene: TRBJ2-1; CDR3 DNA: TGTGCCTGGAGTAAGATGGGGAGCGGGACCAGATACAATGAGCAGTTCTTC; CDR3 protein: CAWSKMGSGTRYNEQFF
D gene: TRBD1; V gene: TRBV7-8; clone size: .; J gene: TRBJ1-2; CDR3 DNA: TGTGCCAGCAGCTCAGGGACAGGGGGTAGGGGCTACACCTTC; CDR3 protein: CASSSGTGGRGYTF
D gene: .; V gene: TRBV27; clone size: few; J gene: TRBJ2-7; CDR3 DNA: TGTGCCAGCAGTTACCATTACGAGCAGTACTTC; CDR3 protein: CASSYHYEQYF
D gene: .; V gene: TRBV7-9; clone size: few; J gene: TRBJ1-2; CDR3 DNA: TGTGCCAGCAGCTTAAGGGAAAGGGAAACTAACTATGGCTACACCTTC; CDR3 protein: CASSLRERETNYGYTF
D gene: TRBD2; V gene: TRBV10-1; clone size: .; J gene: TRBJ2-3; CDR3 DNA: TGCGCCAGCAGTGAGTCGACTAGCGGGGCGATGACAGATACGCAGTATTTT; CDR3 protein: CASSESTSGAMTDTQYF
D gene: .; V gene: TRBV7-9; clone size: few; J gene: TRBJ1-1; CDR3 DNA: TGTGCCAGCAGCTTAGTAGCCGTCGTGGCGGCTGAAGCTTTCTTT; CDR3 protein: CASSLVAVVAAEAFF
D gene: .; V gene: TRBV4-1; clone size: .; J gene: TRBJ1-4; CDR3 DNA: TGCGCCAGCAGCCAAGATAACCCGATTTCTAGGGAAAAACTGTTTTTT; CDR3 protein: CASSQDNPISREKLFF
D gene: .; V gene: TRBV7-3; clone size: few; J gene: TRBJ2-1; CDR3 DNA: TGTGCCAGCAGCTTATTTACGGCGGTCCCAAGTCGTCACAATGAGCAGTTCTTC; CDR3 protein: CASSLFTAVPSRHNEQFF
D gene: .; V gene: TRBV6-1; clone size: .; J gene: TRBJ1-1; CDR3 DNA: TGTGCCAGCAGTCGAGGAGGGAGCACTGAAGCTTTCTTT; CDR3 protein: CASSRGGSTEAFF
D gene: .; V gene: TRBV18; clone size: .; J gene: TRBJ1-3; CDR3 DNA: TGTGCCAGCTCACCACGACCGGGCTCTGGAAACACCATATATTTT; CDR3 protein: CASSPRPGSGNTIYF
D gene: .; V gene: TRBV5-5; clone size: .; J gene: TRBJ2-6; CDR3 DNA: TGTGCCAGCAGCTTGGGGAAGGACGGGATTGATGGCAACGTCCTGACTTTC; CDR3 protein: CASSLGKDGIDGNVLTF
D gene: TRBD2; V gene: TRBV6-2/TRBV6-3; clone size: few; J gene: TRBJ2-5; CDR3 DNA: TGTGCCAGCAACGACGAACCCAGCGGGACAGAGACCCAGTACTTC; CDR3 protein: CASNDEPSGTETQYF
D gene: .; V gene: TRBV12-3/TRBV12-4; clone size: .; J gene: TRBJ2-2; CDR3 DNA: TGTGCCAGCAGGCCAGGTGCGGGGACCGGGGAGCTGTTTTTT; CDR3 protein: CASRPGAGTGELFF
D gene: TRBD2; V gene: TRBV12-3/TRBV12-4; clone size: .; J gene: TRBJ2-1; CDR3 DNA: TGTGCCAGCAGTCCCCCGAGCGGGAGGGCCCGCAATGAGCAGTTCTTC; CDR3 protein: CASSPPSGRARNEQFF
D gene: .; V gene: TRBV5-1; clone size: .; J gene: TRBJ1-1; CDR3 DNA: TGCGCCAGCAGCTTTTCTCAGGGACCCAGCACTGAAGCTTTCTTT; CDR3 protein: CASSFSQGPSTEAFF
D gene: TRBD2; V gene: TRBV29-1; clone size: many; J gene: TRBJ2-3; CDR3 DNA: TGCAGCGTTGTCCTAGCGGGAGGGATAGATACGCAGTATTTT; CDR3 protein: CSVVLAGGIDTQYF